This is a list of T cell receptor beta chains from one sample in a study of OX40 agonist ivuxolimab in advanced cancers. The assay was immunoSEQ multiplex PCR, and TCRdb's table has in-frame clones only and misses some. This table holds around 43,000 clones, roughly 90% found once. The specimen was CD4+ or CD8+ T cells sorted from blood, collected in a trial of the OX40 agonist ivuxolimab. The receptors shown here come from an adult with an advanced solid tumor such as melanoma, head and neck, liver or kidney cancer. CDR3s include the opening cysteine and the closing phenylalanine or tryptophan. The order of the fields is J gene, clone size, V gene, CDR3 protein. Clone sizes are given selectively: once, few, many, or a class where the clone is expanded.

J gene: TRBJ1-4
clone size: -
V gene: TRBV4-3
CDR3 protein: CASSQDRFSTNEKLFF

J gene: TRBJ2-2
clone size: once
V gene: TRBV10-3
CDR3 protein: CAISEPGQGSNTGELFF

J gene: TRBJ1-3
clone size: few
V gene: TRBV5-6
CDR3 protein: CASSQGVSGNTIYF

J gene: TRBJ2-7
clone size: -
V gene: TRBV7-9
CDR3 protein: CASSLGTAGSYEQYF

J gene: TRBJ2-3
clone size: once
V gene: TRBV13
CDR3 protein: CASSLAGAPDTQYF

J gene: TRBJ1-5
clone size: -
V gene: TRBV7-9
CDR3 protein: CASSTEGRQGVGQPQHF

J gene: TRBJ2-5
clone size: -
V gene: TRBV10-3
CDR3 protein: CAKTGGGEDTQYF

J gene: TRBJ2-1
clone size: few
V gene: TRBV9
CDR3 protein: CASSSRQGYNEQFF

J gene: TRBJ1-1
clone size: -
V gene: TRBV10-3
CDR3 protein: CAISELGSTEAFF

J gene: TRBJ2-1
clone size: -
V gene: TRBV5-4
CDR3 protein: CASSFKRETYNEQFF

J gene: TRBJ1-1
clone size: -
V gene: TRBV18
CDR3 protein: CASSGPGGDTEAFF

J gene: TRBJ2-2
clone size: -
V gene: TRBV29-1
CDR3 protein: CSVEDGSETNTGELFF

J gene: TRBJ2-1
clone size: -
V gene: TRBV6-6
CDR3 protein: CASRSDRSNEQFF

J gene: TRBJ2-7
clone size: -
V gene: TRBV15
CDR3 protein: CATSPNSYEQYF

J gene: TRBJ2-1
clone size: -
V gene: TRBV27
CDR3 protein: CASSLSANNEQFF

J gene: TRBJ1-5
clone size: -
V gene: TRBV2
CDR3 protein: CASSDWGGQPQHF

J gene: TRBJ1-4
clone size: -
V gene: TRBV19
CDR3 protein: CASSTGTGVATNEKLFF

J gene: TRBJ2-5
clone size: -
V gene: TRBV19
CDR3 protein: CASSVQVLGHQETQYF

J gene: TRBJ1-5
clone size: -
V gene: TRBV4-1
CDR3 protein: CASSQGAASNQPQHF

J gene: TRBJ2-7
clone size: -
V gene: TRBV13
CDR3 protein: CASSNHGSGSGAYEQYF

J gene: TRBJ2-7
clone size: -
V gene: TRBV4-1
CDR3 protein: CASSQDAGDEQYF

J gene: TRBJ1-5
clone size: -
V gene: TRBV4-1
CDR3 protein: CASSQVDSPNQPQHF

J gene: TRBJ2-7
clone size: -
V gene: TRBV28
CDR3 protein: CASSFPGGPYEQYF

J gene: TRBJ2-7
clone size: once
V gene: TRBV13
CDR3 protein: CASSLFSGSDDEQYF

J gene: TRBJ2-7
clone size: -
V gene: TRBV5-1
CDR3 protein: CASSDTGAGEQYF

J gene: TRBJ2-1
clone size: -
V gene: TRBV7-8
CDR3 protein: CASSLGEGDEQFF